These T cell receptor beta chains were read from a single sample in a study of T cell responses to AZD1222 COVID-19 vaccine. The assay was immunoSEQ multiplex PCR, and TCRdb's table has in-frame clones only and misses some. This table holds around 180,000 clones, 85% to 90% found once. The sequencing used peripheral blood, collected on day 0 of AZD1222 vaccination. The receptors derive from an adult in good health. Both conserved end residues are part of each CDR3. A D gene is named only where the DNA matches it firmly. Rows may omit the clone size; those that give it use once, few, many or a size class.

d_call	v_call	clone_size	j_call	cdr3_nt	cdr3_aa
-	TRBV7-9	-	TRBJ2-7	TGTGCCAGCAGTAAAGGGGGAATGTACTACGAGCAGTACTTC	CASSKGGMYYEQYF
-	TRBV24-1	-	TRBJ1-6	TGTGCCACCAGTGATGGCGCGGGATCACCCCTCCACTTT	CATSDGAGSPLHF
-	TRBV7-3	-	TRBJ2-1	TGTGCCAGCAGCTTAAGGGCTTCCTACAATGAGCAGTTCTTC	CASSLRASYNEQFF
-	TRBV2	-	TRBJ1-2	TGTGCCAGCAGTGGCCGCCAGTACTATGGCTACACCTTC	CASSGRQYYGYTF
TRBD2	TRBV5-6	few	TRBJ2-1	TGTGCCAGCAGCGAAGCACTAGCGGGGGGGCAGGGCAATGAGCAGTTCTTC	CASSEALAGGQGNEQFF
TRBD1	TRBV7-2	-	TRBJ2-3	TGTGCCAGCAGCTCGACAGGGATTAGGGATACGCAGTATTTT	CASSSTGIRDTQYF
TRBD1	TRBV6-4	-	TRBJ1-1	TGTGCCAGCAGTGACGGACAGGGGATAGAGTGGGTCACTGAAGCTTTCTTT	CASSDGQGIEWVTEAFF
TRBD1	TRBV2	once	TRBJ1-2	TGTGCCAGGCGGGACAGGGACTTTCCTAACTATGGCTACACCTTC	CARRDRDFPNYGYTF
-	TRBV9	once	TRBJ1-2	TGTGCCAGCAGCGAGGGGGACGTTCCGCTCGGCTACACCTTC	CASSEGDVPLGYTF
-	TRBV28	-	TRBJ2-6	TGTGCCAGCAGTTTATGGGACTACTCTGGGGCCAACGTCCTGACTTTC	CASSLWDYSGANVLTF
-	TRBV15	-	TRBJ1-1	TGTGCCACCAGCAGAGATCGAAGGGGAAACACTGAAGCTTTCTTT	CATSRDRRGNTEAFF
-	TRBV30	-	TRBJ2-3	TGTGCCTGGAGTGTTCCTCAAACCGACACAGATACGCAGTATTTT	CAWSVPQTDTDTQYF
-	TRBV21-1	-	TRBJ2-3	TGTGCCAGCAGCAAACAGGGTTCTAGCACAGATACGCAGTATTTT	CASSKQGSSTDTQYF
-	TRBV5-4	once	TRBJ2-4	TGTGCCAGCAGCCTTTCTGTCCAGGGTGGTAACATTCAGTACTTC	CASSLSVQGGNIQYF
-	TRBV5-1	once	TRBJ2-1	TGCGCCAGCAGGGCCGGAAATGAGCAGTTCTTC	CASRAGNEQFF
-	TRBV5-8	-	TRBJ2-1	TGTGCCAGCAGCCTCGTGGTAAGCTACAATGAGCAGTTCTTC	CASSLVVSYNEQFF
-	TRBV5-1	-	TRBJ2-5	TGCGCCAGCAGCTTGGAACAGACCCAGTACTTC	CASSLEQTQYF
-	TRBV12-3/TRBV12-4	-	TRBJ2-1	TGTGCCAGCAGGGTGGCCGGCAATGAGCAGTTCTTC	CASRVAGNEQFF
-	TRBV12-5	-	TRBJ1-5	TGTGCTAGTGGTTTGGGTCTGTCGAATCAGCCCCAGCATTTT	CASGLGLSNQPQHF
TRBD2	TRBV4-2	-	TRBJ2-1	TGTGCCAGCAGCCAAGATACTAGCGGGGGCTACTACAATGAGCAGTTCTTC	CASSQDTSGGYYNEQFF
TRBD2	TRBV7-2	-	TRBJ2-5	TGTGCCAGCAGCTTATGGGGAGGGAACGGGCAAGAGACCCAGTACTTC	CASSLWGGNGQETQYF
-	TRBV11-2	once	TRBJ2-5	TGTGCCAGCAGGGGCCTAACAGGGGAGACCCAGTACTTC	CASRGLTGETQYF
TRBD1	TRBV6-2/TRBV6-3	-	TRBJ2-7	TGTGCCAGCAGTCGGACAGGGGCTTTGTACGAGCAGTACTTC	CASSRTGALYEQYF
-	TRBV21-1	few	TRBJ1-1	TGTGCCAGCAGCTACCGGGATCAGTACAACACTGAAGCTTTCTTT	CASSYRDQYNTEAFF
-	TRBV6-1	-	TRBJ1-2	TGTGCCAGCAGTGAAGCACTTCGTAACTATGGCTACACCTTC	CASSEALRNYGYTF
TRBD1	TRBV18	many	TRBJ1-5	TGTGCCAGCTCACCCGGGACAGATAGCAATCAGCCCCAGCATTTT	CASSPGTDSNQPQHF
TRBD2	TRBV4-1	once	TRBJ2-5	TGCGCCAGCAGCGCTAGCGGGGGGCGCTTAGGAGGGCAGACCCAGTACTTC	CASSASGGRLGGQTQYF
-	TRBV12-3/TRBV12-4	-	TRBJ1-2	TGTGCCAGCAGTCCTGGCCGCTATGGCTACACCTTC	CASSPGRYGYTF
TRBD1	TRBV4-1	-	TRBJ1-5	TGCGCCAGCAGCGAACGGACAGGGAATCAGCCCCAGCATTTT	CASSERTGNQPQHF
-	TRBV7-9	-	TRBJ1-2	TGTGCCAGCAGCAACAACCTCTATGGCTACACCTTC	CASSNNLYGYTF
-	TRBV5-4	-	TRBJ1-2	TGTGCCAGCAGCTTAGGCAACAGCCTCGTTGATGGCTACACCTTC	CASSLGNSLVDGYTF
-	TRBV19	once	TRBJ1-1	TGTGCCAGTAATCGGAACGAGAACACTGAAGCTTTCTTT	CASNRNENTEAFF
TRBD2	TRBV7-7	many	TRBJ2-7	TGTGCCAGCAGCGAACCGGGACTAGCTCTCTACGAGCAGTACTTC	CASSEPGLALYEQYF
-	TRBV4-3	-	TRBJ2-1	TGCGCCAGCAGCCAAGATGGATACAATGAGCAGTTCTTC	CASSQDGYNEQFF
-	TRBV18	-	TRBJ1-1	TGTGCCAGCTCACCAAACTATAAGCCCACTGAAGCTTTCTTT	CASSPNYKPTEAFF